In this sample, the clone carrying this T cell receptor (beta chain) turned up a few times. Co-extraction yielded RNA and DNA from 20-30 mg of unsorted bulk tissue. With V trimmed by 7 bases and J by 0 bases, 6 bases remained unmatched. Germline lookup yields CDR1 SQVTM and CDR2 ANQGSEA. This CDR3 has 14 amino acids. The data were obtained in a study of tumor-infiltrating lymphocytes in primary liver carcinoma. Using a constant-region primer together with ProtoScript II reverse transcriptase, TCR beta cDNA was made from around 0.55 ug of total RNA. For TCR beta, libraries were produced by three nested multiplex PCR rounds using slightly modified ARM-PCR. It was with TRBV1-TRBV30 forward primers and a C-beta reverse primer that the first two PCR rounds were run, at roughly 10 cycles each. TCRdb reanalysed the multiplex PCR reads using MiXCR and keeps one entry per CDR3 protein. The sample shows tens of thousands of distinct CDR3 sequences, around 69% of them seen only once.

The rearrangement links TRBV29-1 to TRBJ2-1; 7 bases agree with TRBD2. Sequenced sample: liver tumor tissue from sampling region 4. Subset indicated: tumor region T4, right-lateral pole. The clonotype comes from a man aged 35-49 years with primary liver carcinoma and hepatitis B virus infection. The CDR3 DNA reads TGCAGCGGGGGGGGGAGCGGCTCCTACAATGAGCAGTTCTTC. As protein: CSGGGSGSYNEQFF.